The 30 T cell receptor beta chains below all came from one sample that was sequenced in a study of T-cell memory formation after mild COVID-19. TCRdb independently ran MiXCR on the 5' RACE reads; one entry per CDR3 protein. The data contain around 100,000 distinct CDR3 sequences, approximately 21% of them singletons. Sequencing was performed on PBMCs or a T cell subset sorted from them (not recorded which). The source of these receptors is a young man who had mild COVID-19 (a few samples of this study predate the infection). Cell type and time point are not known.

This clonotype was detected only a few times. The CDR3 region has the DNA TGCAGTGTCGCGGGCACAGATACGCAGTATTTT. This codes for CSVAGTDTQYF. This chain joins TRBV20-1 and TRBJ2-3; D is uncertain. Germline V gene sequence: CDR1 DFQATT, CDR2 SNEGSKA (reference sequence). The CDR3 has 11 amino acids. Trimming cost V 7 bases and J 1 base, with 6 bases left between them.

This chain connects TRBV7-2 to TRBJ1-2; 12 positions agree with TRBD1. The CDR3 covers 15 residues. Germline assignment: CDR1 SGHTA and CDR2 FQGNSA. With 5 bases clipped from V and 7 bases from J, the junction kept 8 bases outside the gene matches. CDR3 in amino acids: CASSPRDRGLVGYTF. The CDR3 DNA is TGTGCCAGCAGCCCCAGGGACAGGGGGCTAGTTGGCTACACCTTC.

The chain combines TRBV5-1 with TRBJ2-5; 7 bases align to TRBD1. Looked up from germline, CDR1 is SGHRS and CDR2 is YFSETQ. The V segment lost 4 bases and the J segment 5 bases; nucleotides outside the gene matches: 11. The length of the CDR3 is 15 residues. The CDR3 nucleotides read TGCGCCAGCAGCACCTCACAAGGGGGCCGGGAGACCCAGTACTTC. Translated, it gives CASSTSQGGRETQYF.

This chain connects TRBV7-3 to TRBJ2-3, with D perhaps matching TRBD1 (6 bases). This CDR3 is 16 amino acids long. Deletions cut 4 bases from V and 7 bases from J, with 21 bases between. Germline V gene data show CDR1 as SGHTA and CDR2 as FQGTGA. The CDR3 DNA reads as TGTGCCAGCAGCTCCCTTGGGCAGGGGAGAAGGAATACGCAGTATTTT. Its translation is CASSSLGQGRRNTQYF.

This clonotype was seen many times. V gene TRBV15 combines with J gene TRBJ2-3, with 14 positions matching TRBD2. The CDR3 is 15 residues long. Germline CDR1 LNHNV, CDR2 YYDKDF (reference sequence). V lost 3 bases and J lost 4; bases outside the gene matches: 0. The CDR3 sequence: CATSRTSGGADTQYF. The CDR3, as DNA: TGTGCCACCAGCAGGACTAGCGGGGGGGCAGATACGCAGTATTTT.

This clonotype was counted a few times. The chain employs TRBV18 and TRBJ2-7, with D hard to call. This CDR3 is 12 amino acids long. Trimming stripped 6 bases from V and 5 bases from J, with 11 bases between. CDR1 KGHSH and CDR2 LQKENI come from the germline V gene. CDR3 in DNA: TGTGCCAGCTCCCTCACCAGGAACGAGCAGTACGTC. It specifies CASSLTRNEQYV.

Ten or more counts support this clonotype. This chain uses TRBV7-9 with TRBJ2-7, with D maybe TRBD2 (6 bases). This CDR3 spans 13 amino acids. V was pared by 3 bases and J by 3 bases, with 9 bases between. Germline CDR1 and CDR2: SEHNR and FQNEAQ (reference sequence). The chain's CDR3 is CASSLEGIYEQYV. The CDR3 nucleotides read TGTGCCAGCAGCTTGGAGGGAATCTACGAGCAGTACGTC.

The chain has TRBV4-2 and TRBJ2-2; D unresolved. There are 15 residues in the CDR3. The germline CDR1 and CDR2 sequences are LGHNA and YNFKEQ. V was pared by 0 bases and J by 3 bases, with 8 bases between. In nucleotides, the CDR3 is TGTGCCAGCAGCCAAGAACTGGGGTACACCGGGGAGCTGTTTTTT. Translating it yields CASSQELGYTGELFF.

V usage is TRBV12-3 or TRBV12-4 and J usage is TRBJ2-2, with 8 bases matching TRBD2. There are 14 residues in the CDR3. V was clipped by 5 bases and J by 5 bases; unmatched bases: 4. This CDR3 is CASSTRGVTGELFF. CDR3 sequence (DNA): TGTGCCAGCAGTACGCGGGGGGTAACCGGGGAGCTGTTTTTT.

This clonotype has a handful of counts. The DNA for the CDR3 is TGTGCCAGCAGCTTAAGACTGCGAGGGGGGACCTACAATGAGCAGTTCTTC. Amino acid sequence: CASSLRLRGGTYNEQFF. The rearrangement links TRBV7-2 to TRBJ2-1; D might be TRBD1 or TRBD2, each matching 6 bases. Germline assignment: CDR1 SGHTA and CDR2 FQGNSA. Trimming shortened V by 2 bases and J by 2 bases, and 16 bases separated the two germline ends. The CDR3 covers 17 residues.

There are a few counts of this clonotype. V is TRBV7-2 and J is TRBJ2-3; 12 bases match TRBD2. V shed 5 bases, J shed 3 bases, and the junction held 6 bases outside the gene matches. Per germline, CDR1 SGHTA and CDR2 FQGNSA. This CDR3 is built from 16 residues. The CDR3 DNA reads TGTGCCAGCAGCCGTGCTAGCGGGGGGGCAACAGATACGCAGTATTTT. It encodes CASSRASGGATDTQYF. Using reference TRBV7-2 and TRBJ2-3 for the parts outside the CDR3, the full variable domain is GAGVSQSPSNKVTEKGKDVELRCDPISGHTALYWYRQSLGQGLEFLIYFQGNSAPDKSGLPSDRFSAERTGGSVSTLTIQRTQQEDSAVYLCASSRASGGATDTQYFGPGTRLTVL.

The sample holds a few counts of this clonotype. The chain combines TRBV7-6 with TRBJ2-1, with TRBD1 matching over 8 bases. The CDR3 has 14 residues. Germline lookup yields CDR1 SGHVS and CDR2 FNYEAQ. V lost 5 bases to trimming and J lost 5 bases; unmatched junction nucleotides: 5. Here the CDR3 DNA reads TGTGCCAGCAGCCCGGACAGGGCCGACAATGAGCAGTTCTTC. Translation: CASSPDRADNEQFF.

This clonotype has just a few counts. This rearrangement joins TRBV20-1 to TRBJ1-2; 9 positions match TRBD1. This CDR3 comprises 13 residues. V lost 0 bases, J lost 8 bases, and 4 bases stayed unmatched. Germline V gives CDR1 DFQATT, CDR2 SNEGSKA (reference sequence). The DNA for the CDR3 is TGCAGTGCTAGAGATAGGGGACAGGGAGGCTACACCTTC. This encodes CSARDRGQGGYTF.

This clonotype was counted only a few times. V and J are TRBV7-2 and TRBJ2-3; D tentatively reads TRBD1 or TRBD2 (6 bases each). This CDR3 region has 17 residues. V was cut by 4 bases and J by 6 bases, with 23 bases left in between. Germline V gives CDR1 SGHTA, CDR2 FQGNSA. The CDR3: CASSSFGVGGAGDTQYF. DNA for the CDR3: TGTGCCAGCAGCTCCTTCGGGGTGGGGGGCGCTGGGGATACGCAGTATTTT.

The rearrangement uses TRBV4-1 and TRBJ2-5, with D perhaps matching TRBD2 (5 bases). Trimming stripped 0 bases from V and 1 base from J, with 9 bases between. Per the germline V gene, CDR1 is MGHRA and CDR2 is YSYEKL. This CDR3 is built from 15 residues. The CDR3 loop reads CASSQEGRGQETQYF. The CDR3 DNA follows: TGCGCCAGCAGCCAAGAGGGCCGGGGCCAAGAGACCCAGTACTTC.

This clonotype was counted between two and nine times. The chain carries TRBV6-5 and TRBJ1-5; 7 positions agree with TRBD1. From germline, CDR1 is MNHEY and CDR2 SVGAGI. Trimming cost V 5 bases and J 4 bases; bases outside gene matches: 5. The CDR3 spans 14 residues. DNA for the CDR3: TGTGCCAGCAGTAAACTACAGGGGAATCAGCCCCAGCATTTT. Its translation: CASSKLQGNQPQHF.

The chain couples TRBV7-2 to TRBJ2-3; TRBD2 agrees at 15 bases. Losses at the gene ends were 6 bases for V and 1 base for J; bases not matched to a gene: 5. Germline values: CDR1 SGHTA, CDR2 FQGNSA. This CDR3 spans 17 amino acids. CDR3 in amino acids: CASSWGLAGGRTDTQYF. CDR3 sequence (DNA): TGTGCCAGCAGTTGGGGACTAGCGGGGGGCCGCACAGATACGCAGTATTTT.

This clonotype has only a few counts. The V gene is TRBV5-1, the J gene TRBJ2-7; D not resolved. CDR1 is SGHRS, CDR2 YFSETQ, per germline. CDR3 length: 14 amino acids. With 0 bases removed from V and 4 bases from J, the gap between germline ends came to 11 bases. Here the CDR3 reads CASSLAPGWYEQYV. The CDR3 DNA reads TGCGCCAGCAGCTTGGCGCCCGGGTGGTACGAGCAGTACGTC.

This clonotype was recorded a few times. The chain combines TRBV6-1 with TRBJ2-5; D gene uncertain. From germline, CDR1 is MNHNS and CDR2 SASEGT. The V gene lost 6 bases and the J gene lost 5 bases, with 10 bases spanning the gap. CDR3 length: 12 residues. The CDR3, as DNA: TGTGCCAGCAGGCTCTTTATGGAGACCCAGTACTTC. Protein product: CASRLFMETQYF.

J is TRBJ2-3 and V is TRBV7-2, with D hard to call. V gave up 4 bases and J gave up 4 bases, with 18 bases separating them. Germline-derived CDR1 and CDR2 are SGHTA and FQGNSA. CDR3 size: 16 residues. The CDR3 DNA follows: TGTGCCAGCAGCTCCCGAGGCGGCGGCTCAGCAGATACGCAGTATTTT. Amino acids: CASSSRGGGSADTQYF.

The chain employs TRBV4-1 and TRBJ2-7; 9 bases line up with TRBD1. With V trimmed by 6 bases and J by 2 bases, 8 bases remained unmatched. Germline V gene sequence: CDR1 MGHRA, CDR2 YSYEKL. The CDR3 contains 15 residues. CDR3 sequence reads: CASRVGQGSAYEQYF. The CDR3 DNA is TGCGCCAGCAGGGTCGGACAGGGGTCAGCCTACGAGCAGTACTTC.

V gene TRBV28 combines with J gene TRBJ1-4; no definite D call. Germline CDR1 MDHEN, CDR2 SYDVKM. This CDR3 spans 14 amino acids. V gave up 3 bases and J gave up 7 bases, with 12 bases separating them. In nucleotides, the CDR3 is TGTGCCAGCAGTTTCGAGGGTTTGGGTGAAAAACTGTTTTTT. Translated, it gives CASSFEGLGEKLFF.

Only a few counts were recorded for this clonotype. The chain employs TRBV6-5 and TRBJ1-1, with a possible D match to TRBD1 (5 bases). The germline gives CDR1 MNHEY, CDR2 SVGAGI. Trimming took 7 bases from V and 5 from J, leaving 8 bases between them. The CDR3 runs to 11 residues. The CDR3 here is CASKEGTEAFF. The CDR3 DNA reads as TGTGCCAGCAAGGAGGGGACTGAAGCTTTCTTT.

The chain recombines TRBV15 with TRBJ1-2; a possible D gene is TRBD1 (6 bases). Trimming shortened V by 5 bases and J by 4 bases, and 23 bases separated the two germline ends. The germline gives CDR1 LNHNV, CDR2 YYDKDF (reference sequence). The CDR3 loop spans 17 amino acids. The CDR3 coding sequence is TGTGCCACCAGCTCCTCACCAGCGGGGGCGATTGTCTATGGCTACACCTTC. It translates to CATSSSPAGAIVYGYTF.

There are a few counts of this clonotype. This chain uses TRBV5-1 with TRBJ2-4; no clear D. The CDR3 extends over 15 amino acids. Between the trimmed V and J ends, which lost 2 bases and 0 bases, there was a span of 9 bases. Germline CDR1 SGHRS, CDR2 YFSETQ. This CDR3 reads CASSLVSLAKNIQYF. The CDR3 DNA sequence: TGCGCCAGCAGCTTAGTATCCCTAGCCAAAAACATTCAGTACTTC.

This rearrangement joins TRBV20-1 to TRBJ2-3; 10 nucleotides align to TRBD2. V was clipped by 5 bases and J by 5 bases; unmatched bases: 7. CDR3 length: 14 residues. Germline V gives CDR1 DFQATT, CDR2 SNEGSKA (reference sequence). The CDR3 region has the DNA TGCAGTGCTTCTTCGACTAGCGGGTTAGATACGCAGTATTTT. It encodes CSASSTSGLDTQYF.

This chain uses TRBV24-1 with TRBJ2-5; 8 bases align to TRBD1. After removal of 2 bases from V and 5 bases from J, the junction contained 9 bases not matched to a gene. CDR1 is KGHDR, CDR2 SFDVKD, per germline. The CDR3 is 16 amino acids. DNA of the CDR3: TGTGCCACCAGTGATTACAGGGGGGCCTTGGAGGAGACCCAGTACTTC. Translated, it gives CATSDYRGALEETQYF.

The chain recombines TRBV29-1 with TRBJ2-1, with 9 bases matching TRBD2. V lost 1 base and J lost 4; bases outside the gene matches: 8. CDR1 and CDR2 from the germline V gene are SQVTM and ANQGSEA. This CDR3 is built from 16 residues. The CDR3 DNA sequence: TGCAGCGTTGAAGGTATAGCGGGGGCGACATACAATGAGCAGTTCTTC. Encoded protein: CSVEGIAGATYNEQFF.

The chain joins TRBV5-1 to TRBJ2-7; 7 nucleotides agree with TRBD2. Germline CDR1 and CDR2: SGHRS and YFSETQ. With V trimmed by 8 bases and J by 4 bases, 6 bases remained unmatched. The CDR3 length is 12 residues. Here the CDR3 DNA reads TGCGCCAGTCGCGGGGGTCCTTACGAGCAGTACGTC. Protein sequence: CASRGGPYEQYV.

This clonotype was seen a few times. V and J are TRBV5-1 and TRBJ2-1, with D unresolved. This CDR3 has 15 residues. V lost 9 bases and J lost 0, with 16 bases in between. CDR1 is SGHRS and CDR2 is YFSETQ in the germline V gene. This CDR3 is CANYPPQSSYNEQFF. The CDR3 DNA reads TGCGCCAACTACCCCCCGCAGAGCTCCTACAATGAGCAGTTCTTC.